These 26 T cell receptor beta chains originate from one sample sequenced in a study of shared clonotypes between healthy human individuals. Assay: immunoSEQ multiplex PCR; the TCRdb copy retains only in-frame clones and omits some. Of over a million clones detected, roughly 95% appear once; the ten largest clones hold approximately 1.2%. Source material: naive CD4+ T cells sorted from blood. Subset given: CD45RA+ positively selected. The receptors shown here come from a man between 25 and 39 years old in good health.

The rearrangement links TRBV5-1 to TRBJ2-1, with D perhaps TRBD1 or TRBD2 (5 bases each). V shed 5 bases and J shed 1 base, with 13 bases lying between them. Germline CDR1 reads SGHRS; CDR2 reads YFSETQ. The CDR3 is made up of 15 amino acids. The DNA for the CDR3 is TGCGCCAGCAGAACCGGGACGCCGTCCTACAATGAGCAGTTCTTC. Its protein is CASRTGTPSYNEQFF.

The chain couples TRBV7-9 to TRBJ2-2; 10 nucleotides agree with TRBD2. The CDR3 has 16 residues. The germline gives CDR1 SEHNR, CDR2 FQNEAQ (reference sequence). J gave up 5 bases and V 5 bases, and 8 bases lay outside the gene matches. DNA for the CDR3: TGTGCCAGCAGCGCGGGACTAGCGTCGAGGACCGGGGAGCTGTTTTTT. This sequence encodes CASSAGLASRTGELFF.

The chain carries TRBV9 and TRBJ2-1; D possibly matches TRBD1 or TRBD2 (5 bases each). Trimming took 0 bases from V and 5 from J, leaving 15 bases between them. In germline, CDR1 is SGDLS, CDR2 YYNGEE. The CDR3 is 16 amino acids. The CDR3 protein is CASSVGRQVGHNEQFF. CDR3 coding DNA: TGTGCCAGCAGCGTAGGTCGGCAAGTGGGACACAATGAGCAGTTCTTC.

The CDR3 is CASNPPGQGAREQYF. The CDR3 DNA sequence: TGTGCCAGCAATCCCCCGGGACAGGGGGCCCGAGAGCAGTACTTC. The chain has TRBV6-5 and TRBJ2-7; TRBD1 aligns across 12 bases. In germline, CDR1 is MNHEY, CDR2 SVGAGI. The V and J ends lost 7 bases and 7 bases, in that order; junction bases with no gene match: 11. The CDR3 sequence is 15 residues long.

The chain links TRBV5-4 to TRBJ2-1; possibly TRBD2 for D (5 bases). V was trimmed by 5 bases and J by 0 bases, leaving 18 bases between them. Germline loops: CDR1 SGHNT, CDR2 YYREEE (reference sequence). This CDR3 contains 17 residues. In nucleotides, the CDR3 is TGTGCCAGCAGGCTCATAAGCGGCTCCAGCTCCTACAATGAGCAGTTCTTC. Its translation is CASRLISGSSSYNEQFF.

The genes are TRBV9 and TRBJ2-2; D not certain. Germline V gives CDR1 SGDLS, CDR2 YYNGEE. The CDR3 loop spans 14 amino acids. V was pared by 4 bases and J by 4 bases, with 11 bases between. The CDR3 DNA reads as TGTGCCAGCAGCCCCCGCGACGGCACCGGGGAGCTGTTTTTT. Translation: CASSPRDGTGELFF. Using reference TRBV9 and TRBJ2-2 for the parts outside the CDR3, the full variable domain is DSGVTQTPKHLITATGQRVTLRCSPRSGDLSVYWYQQSLDQGLQFLIQYYNGEERAKGNILERFSAQQFPDLHSELNLSSLELGDSALYFCASSPRDGTGELFFGEGSRLTVL.

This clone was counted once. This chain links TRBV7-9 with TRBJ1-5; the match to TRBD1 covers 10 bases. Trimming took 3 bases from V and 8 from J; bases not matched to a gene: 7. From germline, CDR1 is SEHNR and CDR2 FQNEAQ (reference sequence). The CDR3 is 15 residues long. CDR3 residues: CASSFSDRGPEPQHF. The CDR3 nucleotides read TGTGCCAGCAGCTTCTCCGACAGGGGGCCTGAGCCCCAGCATTTT.

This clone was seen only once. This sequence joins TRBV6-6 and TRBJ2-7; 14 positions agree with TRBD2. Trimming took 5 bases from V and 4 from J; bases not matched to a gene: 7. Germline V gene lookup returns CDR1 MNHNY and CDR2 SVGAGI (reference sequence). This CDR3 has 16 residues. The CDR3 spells CASSPTGTSGSYEQYF. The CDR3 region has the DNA TGTGCCAGCAGTCCAACCGGGACTAGCGGGAGTTACGAGCAGTACTTC.

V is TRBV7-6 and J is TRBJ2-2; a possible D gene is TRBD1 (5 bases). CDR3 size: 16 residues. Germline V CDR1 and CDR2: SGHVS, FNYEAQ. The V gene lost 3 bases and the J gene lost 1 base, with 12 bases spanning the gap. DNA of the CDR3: TGTGCCAGCAGCTTTCAGGGATTGGGGAACACCGGGGAGCTGTTTTTT. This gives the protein CASSFQGLGNTGELFF.

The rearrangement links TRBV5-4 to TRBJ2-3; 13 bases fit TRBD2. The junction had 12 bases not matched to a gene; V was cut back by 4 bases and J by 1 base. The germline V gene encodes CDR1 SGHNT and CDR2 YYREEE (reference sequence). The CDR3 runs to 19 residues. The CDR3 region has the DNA TGTGCCAGCAGCGCGACTAGCGGGAGGACCCCACGAGGCACAGATACGCAGTATTTT. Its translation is CASSATSGRTPRGTDTQYF.

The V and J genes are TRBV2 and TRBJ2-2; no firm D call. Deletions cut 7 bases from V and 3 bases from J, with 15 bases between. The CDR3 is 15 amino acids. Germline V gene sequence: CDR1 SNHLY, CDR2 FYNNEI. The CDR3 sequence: CASTFTQIDTGELFF. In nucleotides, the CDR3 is TGTGCCAGCACCTTCACTCAAATTGACACCGGGGAGCTGTTTTTT.

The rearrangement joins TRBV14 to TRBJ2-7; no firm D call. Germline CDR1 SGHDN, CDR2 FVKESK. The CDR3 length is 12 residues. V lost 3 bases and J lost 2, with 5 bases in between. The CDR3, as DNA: TGTGCCAGCAGCCATGTAACCTACGAGCAGTACTTC. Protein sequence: CASSHVTYEQYF.

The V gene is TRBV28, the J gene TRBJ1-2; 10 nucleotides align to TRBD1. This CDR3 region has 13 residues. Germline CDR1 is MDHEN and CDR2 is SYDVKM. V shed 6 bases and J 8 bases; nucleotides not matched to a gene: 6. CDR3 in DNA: TGTGCCAGCAGCAGCGGGACAGGGGAAGGCTACACCTTC. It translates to CASSSGTGEGYTF.

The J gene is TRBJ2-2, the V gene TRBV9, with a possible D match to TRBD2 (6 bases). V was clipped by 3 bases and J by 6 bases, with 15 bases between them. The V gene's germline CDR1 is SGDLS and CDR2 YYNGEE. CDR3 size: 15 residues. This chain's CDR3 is CASSERRAGPGELFF. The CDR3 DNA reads TGTGCCAGCAGCGAGAGGAGGGCAGGGCCCGGGGAGCTGTTTTTT. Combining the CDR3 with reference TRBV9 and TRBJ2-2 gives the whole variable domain DSGVTQTPKHLITATGQRVTLRCSPRSGDLSVYWYQQSLDQGLQFLIQYYNGEERAKGNILERFSAQQFPDLHSELNLSSLELGDSALYFCASSERRAGPGELFFGEGSRLTVL.

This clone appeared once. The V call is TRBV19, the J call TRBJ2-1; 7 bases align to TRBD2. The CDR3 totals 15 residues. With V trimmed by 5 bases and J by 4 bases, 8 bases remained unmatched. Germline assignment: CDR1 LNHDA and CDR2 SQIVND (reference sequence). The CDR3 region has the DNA TGTGCCAGTAGTTTCGGGACTACGGCGTACAATGAGCAGTTCTTC. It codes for CASSFGTTAYNEQFF.

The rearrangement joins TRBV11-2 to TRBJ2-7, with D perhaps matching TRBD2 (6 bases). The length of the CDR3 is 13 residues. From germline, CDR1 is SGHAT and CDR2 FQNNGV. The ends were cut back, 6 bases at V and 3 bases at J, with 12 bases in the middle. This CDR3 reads CASRRGLNYEQYF. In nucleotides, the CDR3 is TGTGCCAGCAGGCGGGGACTTAACTACGAGCAGTACTTC.

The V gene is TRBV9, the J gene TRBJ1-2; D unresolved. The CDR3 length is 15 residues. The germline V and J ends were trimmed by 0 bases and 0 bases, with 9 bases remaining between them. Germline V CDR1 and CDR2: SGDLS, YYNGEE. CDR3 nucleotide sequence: TGTGCCAGCAGCGTAGGGACGGAATCTAACTATGGCTACACCTTC. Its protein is CASSVGTESNYGYTF.

This CDR3 is CASSIAGGTPNEQFF. The CDR3 DNA follows: TGTGCCAGTAGTATAGCGGGAGGTACTCCCAATGAGCAGTTCTTC. The chain couples TRBV19 to TRBJ2-1; the match to TRBD2 covers 7 bases. Per germline, CDR1 LNHDA and CDR2 SQIVND (reference sequence). V lost 1 base to trimming and J lost 6 bases; unmatched junction nucleotides: 6. The CDR3 is made up of 15 amino acids.

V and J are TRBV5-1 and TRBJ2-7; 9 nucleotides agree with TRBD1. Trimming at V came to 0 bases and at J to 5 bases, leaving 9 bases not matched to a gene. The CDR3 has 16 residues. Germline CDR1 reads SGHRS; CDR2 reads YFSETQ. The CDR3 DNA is TGCGCCAGCAGCTTGGCCAGTGACAGGGGGTTCCACGAGCAGTACTTC. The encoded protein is CASSLASDRGFHEQYF.

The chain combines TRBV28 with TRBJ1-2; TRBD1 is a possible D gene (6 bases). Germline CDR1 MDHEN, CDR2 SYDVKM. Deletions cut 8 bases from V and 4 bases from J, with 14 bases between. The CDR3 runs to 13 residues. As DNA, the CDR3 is TGTGCCAGCGCCCGGGCAGGGGTCTATGGCTACACCTTC. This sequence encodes CASARAGVYGYTF.

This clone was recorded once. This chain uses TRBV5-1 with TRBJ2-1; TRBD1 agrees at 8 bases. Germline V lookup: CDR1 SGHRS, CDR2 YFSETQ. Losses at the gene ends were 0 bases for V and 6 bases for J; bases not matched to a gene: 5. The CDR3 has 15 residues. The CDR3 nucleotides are TGCGCCAGCAGCTTGGAAGGACAGGGAGGCAATGAGCAGTTCTTC. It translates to CASSLEGQGGNEQFF.

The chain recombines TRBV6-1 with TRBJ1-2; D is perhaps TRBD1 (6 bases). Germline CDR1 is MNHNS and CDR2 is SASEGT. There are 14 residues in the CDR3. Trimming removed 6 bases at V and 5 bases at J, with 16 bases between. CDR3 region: CASRTGSRSYGYTF. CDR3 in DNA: TGTGCCAGCAGGACAGGCAGCAGGAGTTATGGCTACACCTTC.

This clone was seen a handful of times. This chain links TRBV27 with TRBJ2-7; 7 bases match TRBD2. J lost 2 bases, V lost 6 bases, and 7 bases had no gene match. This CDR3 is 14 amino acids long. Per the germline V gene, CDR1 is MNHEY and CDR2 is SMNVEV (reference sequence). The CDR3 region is CASSQYAGAYEQYF. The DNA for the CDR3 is TGTGCCAGCAGCCAGTATGCGGGGGCCTACGAGCAGTACTTC.

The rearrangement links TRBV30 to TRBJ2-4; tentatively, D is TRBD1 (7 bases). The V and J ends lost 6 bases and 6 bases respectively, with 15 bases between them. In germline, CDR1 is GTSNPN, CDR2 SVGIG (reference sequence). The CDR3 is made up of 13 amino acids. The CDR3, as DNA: TGTGCCTGCCTCCGACAGGGAGGAAACATTCAGTACTTC. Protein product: CACLRQGGNIQYF.

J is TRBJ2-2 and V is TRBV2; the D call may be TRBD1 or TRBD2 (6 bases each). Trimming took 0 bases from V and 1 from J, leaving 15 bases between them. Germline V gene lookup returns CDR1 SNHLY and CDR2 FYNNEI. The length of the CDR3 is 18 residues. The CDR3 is CASSEARGHGLNTGELFF. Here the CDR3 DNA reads TGTGCCAGCAGTGAAGCGCGGGGACACGGCCTGAACACCGGGGAGCTGTTTTTT.

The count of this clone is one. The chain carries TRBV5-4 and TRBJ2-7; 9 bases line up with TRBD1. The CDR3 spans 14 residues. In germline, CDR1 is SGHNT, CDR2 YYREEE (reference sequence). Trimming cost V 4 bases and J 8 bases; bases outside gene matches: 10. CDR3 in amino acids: CASSGGQGGNQQYF. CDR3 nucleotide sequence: TGTGCCAGCAGCGGGGGACAGGGAGGAAATCAGCAGTACTTC. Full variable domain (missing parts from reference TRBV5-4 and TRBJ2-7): ETGVTQSPTHLIKTRGQQVTLRCSSQSGHNTVSWYQQALGQGPQFIFQYYREEENGRGNFPPRFSGLQFPNYSSELNVNALELDDSALYLCASSGGQGGNQQYFGPGTRLTVT.